This entry describes one T cell receptor (beta chain). Its antigen is not identified. The sample belongs to a study of CD4 T cells in relation to SARS-CoV-2 and coronaviruses. Clones were sequenced by immunoSEQ multiplex PCR, and TCRdb holds only the in-frame ones, with some missing. The table has 50,000 to 70,000 clones, about nine tenths seen once. Study results and limitations: This crossreactivity analysis covered spike protein alone, no other viral proteins. In approximately 71% of donors, memory CD4+ clonotypes crossrecognized SARS-CoV-2 and at least one common cold coronavirus spike.

CD4+ T cells from unexposed donors were obtained before the COVID-19 pandemic (2011-2018). Trimming left V 0 bases short and J 0 bases short, with 21 bases between. CDR3 length: 21 amino acids. Germline CDR1 is KGHSH and CDR2 is LQKENI. The sequencing input was memory CD4+ T cells from PBMCs. The receptor's source is a human donor in good health. The rearrangement links TRBV18 to TRBJ2-6; D is undetermined. Here the CDR3 reads CASSPPASGRGPYSGANVLTF. The CDR3 DNA reads as TGTGCCAGCTCACCACCGGCCTCCGGGCGTGGACCCTACTCTGGGGCCAACGTCCTGACTTTC.